One TCR beta chain is described in this entry. The CDR3 sequence is 14 residues long. Looked up from germline, CDR1 is SNHLY and CDR2 is FYNNEI. V lost 4 bases and J lost 5, with 14 bases in between. TCRdb keeps only in-frame clones here, not all; method: immunoSEQ multiplex PCR. The table records about 99,000 clones, approximately 93% of them present only once. These data originate in a study of T cell changes during pregnancy in multiple sclerosis. This sample comprised peripheral blood, obtained after pregnancy. This receptor was identified in a female donor with multiple sclerosis, enrolled in a pregnancy study. V and J are TRBV2 and TRBJ1-1; TRBD1 might be the D (5 bases). The DNA for the CDR3 is TGTGCCAGCAGTGGAGGCAGGGAAGGAACTGAAGCTTTCTTT. Translated: CASSGGREGTEAFF.